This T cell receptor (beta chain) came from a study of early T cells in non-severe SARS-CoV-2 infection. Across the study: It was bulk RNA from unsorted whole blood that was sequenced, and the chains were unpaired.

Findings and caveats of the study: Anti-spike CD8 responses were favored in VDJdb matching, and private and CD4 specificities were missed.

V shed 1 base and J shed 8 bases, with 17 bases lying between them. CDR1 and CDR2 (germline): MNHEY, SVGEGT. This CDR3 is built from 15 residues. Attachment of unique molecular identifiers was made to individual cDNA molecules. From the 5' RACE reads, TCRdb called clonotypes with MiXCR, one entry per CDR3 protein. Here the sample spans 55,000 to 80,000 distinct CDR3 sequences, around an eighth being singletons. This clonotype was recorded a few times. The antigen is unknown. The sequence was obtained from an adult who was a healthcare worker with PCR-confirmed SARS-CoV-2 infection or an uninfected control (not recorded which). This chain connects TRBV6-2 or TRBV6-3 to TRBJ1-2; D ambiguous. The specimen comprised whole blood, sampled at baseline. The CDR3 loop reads CASSYWADTTIGYTF. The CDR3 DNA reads TGTGCCAGCAGTTACTGGGCAGACACCACCATCGGCTACACCTTC.